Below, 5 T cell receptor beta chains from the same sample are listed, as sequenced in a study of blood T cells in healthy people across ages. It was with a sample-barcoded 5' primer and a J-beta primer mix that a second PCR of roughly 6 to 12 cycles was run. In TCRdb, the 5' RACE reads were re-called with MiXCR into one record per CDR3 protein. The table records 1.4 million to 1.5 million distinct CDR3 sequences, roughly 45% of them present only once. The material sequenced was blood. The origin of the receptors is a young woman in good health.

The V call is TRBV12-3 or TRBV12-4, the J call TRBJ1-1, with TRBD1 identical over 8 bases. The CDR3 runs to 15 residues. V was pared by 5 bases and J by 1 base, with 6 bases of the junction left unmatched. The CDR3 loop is CASSLQGAGNTEAFF. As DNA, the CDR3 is TGTGCCAGCAGTCTCCAGGGGGCGGGGAACACTGAAGCTTTCTTT.

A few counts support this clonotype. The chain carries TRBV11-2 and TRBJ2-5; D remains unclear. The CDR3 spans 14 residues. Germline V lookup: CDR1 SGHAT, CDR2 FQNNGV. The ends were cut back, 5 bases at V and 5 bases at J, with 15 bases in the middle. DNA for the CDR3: TGTGCCAGCAGCCCCATATCCGGGCCCGAGACCCAGTACTTC. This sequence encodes CASSPISGPETQYF.

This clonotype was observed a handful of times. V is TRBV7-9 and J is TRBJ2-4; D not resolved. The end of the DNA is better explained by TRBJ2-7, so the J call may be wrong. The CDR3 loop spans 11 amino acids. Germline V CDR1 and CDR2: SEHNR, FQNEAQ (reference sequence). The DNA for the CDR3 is TGTGCCAGCAGCTTCCAACACGAGCAGTACTTC. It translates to CASSFQHEQYF.

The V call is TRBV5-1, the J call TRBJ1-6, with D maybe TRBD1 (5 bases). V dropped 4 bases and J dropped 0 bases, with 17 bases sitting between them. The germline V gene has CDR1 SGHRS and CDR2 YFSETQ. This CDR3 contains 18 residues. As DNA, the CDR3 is TGCGCCAGCAGCCTGGAAACTGGGGGAAGCTCCTATAATTCACCCCTCCACTTT. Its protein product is CASSLETGGSSYNSPLHF.

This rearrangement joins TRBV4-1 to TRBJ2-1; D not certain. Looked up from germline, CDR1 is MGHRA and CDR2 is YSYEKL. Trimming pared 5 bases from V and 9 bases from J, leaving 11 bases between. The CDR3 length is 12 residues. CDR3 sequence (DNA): TGCGCCAGCAGCGGGTGGGGTGGTGAGCAGTTCTTC. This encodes CASSGWGGEQFF.